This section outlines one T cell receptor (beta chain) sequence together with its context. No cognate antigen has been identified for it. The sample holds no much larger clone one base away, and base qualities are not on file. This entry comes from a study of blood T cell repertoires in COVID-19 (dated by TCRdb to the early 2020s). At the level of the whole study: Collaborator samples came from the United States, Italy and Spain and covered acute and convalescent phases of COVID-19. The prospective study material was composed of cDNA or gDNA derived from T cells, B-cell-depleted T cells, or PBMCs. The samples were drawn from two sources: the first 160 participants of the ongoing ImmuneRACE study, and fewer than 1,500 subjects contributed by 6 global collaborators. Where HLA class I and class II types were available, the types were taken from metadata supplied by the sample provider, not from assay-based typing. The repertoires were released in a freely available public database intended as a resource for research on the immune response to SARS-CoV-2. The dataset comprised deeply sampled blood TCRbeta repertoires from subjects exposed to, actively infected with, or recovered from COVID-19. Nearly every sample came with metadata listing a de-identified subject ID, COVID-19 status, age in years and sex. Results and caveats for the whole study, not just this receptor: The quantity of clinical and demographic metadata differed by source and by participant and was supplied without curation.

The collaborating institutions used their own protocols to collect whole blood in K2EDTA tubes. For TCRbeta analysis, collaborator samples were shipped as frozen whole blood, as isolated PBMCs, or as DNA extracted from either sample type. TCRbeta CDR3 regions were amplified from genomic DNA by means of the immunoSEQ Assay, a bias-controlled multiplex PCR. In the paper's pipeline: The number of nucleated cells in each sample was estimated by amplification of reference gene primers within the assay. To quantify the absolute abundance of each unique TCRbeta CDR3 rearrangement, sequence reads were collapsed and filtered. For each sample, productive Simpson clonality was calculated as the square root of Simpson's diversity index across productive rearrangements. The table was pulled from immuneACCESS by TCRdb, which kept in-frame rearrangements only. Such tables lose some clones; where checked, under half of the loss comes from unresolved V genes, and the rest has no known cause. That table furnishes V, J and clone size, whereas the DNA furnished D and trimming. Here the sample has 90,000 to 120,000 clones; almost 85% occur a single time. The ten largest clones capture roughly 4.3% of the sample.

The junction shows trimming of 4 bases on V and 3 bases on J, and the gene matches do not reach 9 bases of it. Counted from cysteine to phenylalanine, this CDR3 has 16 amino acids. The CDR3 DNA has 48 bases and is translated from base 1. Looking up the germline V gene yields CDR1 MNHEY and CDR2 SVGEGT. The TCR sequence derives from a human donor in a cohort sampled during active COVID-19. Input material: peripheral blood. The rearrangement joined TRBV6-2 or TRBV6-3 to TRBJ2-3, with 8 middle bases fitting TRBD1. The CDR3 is CASSSFFRQGTDTQYF. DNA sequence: TGTGCCAGCAGTTCCTTTTTCAGACAGGGGACAGATACGCAGTATTTT.